This TCR beta chain was obtained from a study of cytomegalovirus exposure and HLA in healthy donors. Looking at the study overall: The Caucasian-associated ancestry cluster held roughly 78% of 300 to 500 genotyped donors. Study-wide results and caveats: In a later analysis, TCR association rates varied by HLA locus: DRB1 most, HLA-C fewest. With later analysis, a missense DCLRE1C variant became linked to TCR beta V- and J-gene trimming.

As regards this clone: Antigen specificity is unknown.

While unrecorded immune exposures were likely, the donors were nominally healthy when sampled. Researchers ran the PCR with 60 Vbeta and 13 Jbeta primers. The protocol was immunoSEQ multiplex PCR, while the TCRdb copy is restricted to in-frame clones and leaves out a portion. Of around 180,000 clones listed, 75% to 85% were seen once; the top ten hold approximately 6.7%. This CDR3 is built from 15 residues. Germline values: CDR1 MNHEY, CDR2 SVGAGI. Trimming removed 6 bases from V and 3 bases from J; junction bases left unmatched: 5. Sequencing was performed on PBMCs. The chain is built from TRBV6-5 and TRBJ1-2, with 12 positions matching TRBD1. This receptor was obtained from a man aged 25-45 years in good health and CMV-seropositive. CDR3 amino acids: CASRKGQGADYGYTF. DNA for the CDR3: TGTGCCAGCAGGAAGGGACAGGGGGCCGACTATGGCTACACCTTC.